A selection of T cell receptor beta chains follows, all from one sample in a study of OX40 agonist ivuxolimab in advanced cancers. Some clones are missing from TCRdb's copy, which holds only in-frame ones; the method was immunoSEQ multiplex PCR. This table has 73,000 or so clones, 88% appearing once. The source material was CD4+ or CD8+ T cells sorted from blood, sampled in a trial of the OX40 agonist ivuxolimab. The source is an adult with an advanced solid tumor such as melanoma, head and neck, liver or kidney cancer. Each CDR3 is given with its conserved first and last residue. The order of the fields is D gene, J gene, clone size, V gene, CDR3 protein, CDR3 DNA. A D gene is named only where the DNA matches it firmly. Size is omitted from some rows. Given values are once, few, many or a class for expanded clones.

D gene: TRBD1
J gene: TRBJ1-5
clone size: -
V gene: TRBV11-2
CDR3 protein: CASSRGQPDNQPQHF
CDR3 DNA: TGTGCCAGCAGCAGGGGACAGCCAGACAATCAGCCCCAGCATTTT

D gene: -
J gene: TRBJ1-5
clone size: -
V gene: TRBV30
CDR3 protein: CAWSVRGDQPQHF
CDR3 DNA: TGTGCCTGGAGTGTACGGGGAGATCAGCCCCAGCATTTT

D gene: -
J gene: TRBJ1-1
clone size: -
V gene: TRBV10-3
CDR3 protein: CAISERQDTEAFF
CDR3 DNA: TGTGCCATCAGTGAGAGGCAAGACACTGAAGCTTTCTTT

D gene: -
J gene: TRBJ2-5
clone size: -
V gene: TRBV10-1
CDR3 protein: CASSEAGREETQYF
CDR3 DNA: TGCGCCAGCAGTGAGGCAGGCCGAGAAGAGACCCAGTACTTC

D gene: TRBD2
J gene: TRBJ2-1
clone size: once
V gene: TRBV7-6
CDR3 protein: CASSLTPGTSGSNEQFF
CDR3 DNA: TGTGCCAGCAGCTTAACCCCCGGGACTAGCGGGTCCAATGAGCAGTTCTTC

D gene: -
J gene: TRBJ2-1
clone size: -
V gene: TRBV5-1
CDR3 protein: CASSLFMNEQFF
CDR3 DNA: TGCGCCAGCAGCTTATTTATGAATGAGCAGTTCTTC

D gene: -
J gene: TRBJ2-7
clone size: -
V gene: TRBV4-2
CDR3 protein: CASSQERSYEQYF
CDR3 DNA: TGTGCCAGCAGCCAAGAACGGAGCTACGAGCAGTACTTC

D gene: -
J gene: TRBJ1-5
clone size: -
V gene: TRBV10-3
CDR3 protein: CAISESGDRYQPQHF
CDR3 DNA: TGTGCCATCAGTGAATCGGGGGACCGTTATCAGCCCCAGCATTTT

D gene: -
J gene: TRBJ1-2
clone size: -
V gene: TRBV19
CDR3 protein: CASSGLAIGSGYTF
CDR3 DNA: TGTGCCAGTAGTGGCCTTGCCATCGGGTCCGGCTACACCTTC

D gene: TRBD1
J gene: TRBJ2-7
clone size: -
V gene: TRBV6-5
CDR3 protein: CASSRWTGTEQYF
CDR3 DNA: TGTGCCAGCAGTAGATGGACAGGGACCGAGCAGTACTTC

D gene: -
J gene: TRBJ2-3
clone size: -
V gene: TRBV7-3
CDR3 protein: CASSLRGSTDTQYF
CDR3 DNA: TGTGCCAGCAGCTTAAGGGGGAGCACAGATACGCAGTATTTT

D gene: -
J gene: TRBJ1-4
clone size: -
V gene: TRBV30
CDR3 protein: CAWSVQRKLFF
CDR3 DNA: TGTGCCTGGAGTGTACAGAGAAAACTGTTTTTT

D gene: TRBD1
J gene: TRBJ1-6
clone size: -
V gene: TRBV7-8
CDR3 protein: CASSLANRGDGNSPLHF
CDR3 DNA: TGTGCCAGCAGCTTAGCGAACAGGGGGGACGGGAATTCACCCCTCCACTTT

D gene: -
J gene: TRBJ2-3
clone size: -
V gene: TRBV7-2
CDR3 protein: CASSLSSADTQYF
CDR3 DNA: TGTGCCAGCAGCTTAAGTTCGGCAGATACGCAGTATTTT

D gene: -
J gene: TRBJ1-2
clone size: -
V gene: TRBV7-9
CDR3 protein: CASSLFAGNYGYTF
CDR3 DNA: TGTGCCAGCAGCTTATTTGCGGGGAACTATGGCTACACCTTC

D gene: -
J gene: TRBJ1-1
clone size: -
V gene: TRBV5-6
CDR3 protein: CASSFVGTEAFF
CDR3 DNA: TGTGCCAGCAGCTTCGTGGGAACTGAAGCTTTCTTT